This T cell receptor (beta chain) is drawn from a study of T cells after yellow fever vaccination. CDR1 and CDR2 from the germline V gene are SEHNR and FQNEAQ (reference sequence). This CDR3 contains 18 residues. V shed 5 bases, J shed 1 base, and the junction held 15 bases outside the gene matches. TCRdb re-called the 5' RACE reads through MiXCR, storing one row per CDR3 protein. The sample contains over 300,000 distinct CDR3 sequences, around 6.8% of which appear only once. The chain couples TRBV7-9 to TRBJ2-5, with 8 nucleotides matching TRBD2. This TCR came from a man between 18 and 35 years old who received the YFV17D yellow fever vaccine. The input for sequencing was PBMCs, taken roughly seven weeks after the first yellow fever vaccination. Here the CDR3 DNA reads TGTGCCAGCAGCAAAAGCGGGGGCCTGTTATCCCCCCAAGAGACCCAGTACTTC. This gives the protein CASSKSGGLLSPQETQYF.